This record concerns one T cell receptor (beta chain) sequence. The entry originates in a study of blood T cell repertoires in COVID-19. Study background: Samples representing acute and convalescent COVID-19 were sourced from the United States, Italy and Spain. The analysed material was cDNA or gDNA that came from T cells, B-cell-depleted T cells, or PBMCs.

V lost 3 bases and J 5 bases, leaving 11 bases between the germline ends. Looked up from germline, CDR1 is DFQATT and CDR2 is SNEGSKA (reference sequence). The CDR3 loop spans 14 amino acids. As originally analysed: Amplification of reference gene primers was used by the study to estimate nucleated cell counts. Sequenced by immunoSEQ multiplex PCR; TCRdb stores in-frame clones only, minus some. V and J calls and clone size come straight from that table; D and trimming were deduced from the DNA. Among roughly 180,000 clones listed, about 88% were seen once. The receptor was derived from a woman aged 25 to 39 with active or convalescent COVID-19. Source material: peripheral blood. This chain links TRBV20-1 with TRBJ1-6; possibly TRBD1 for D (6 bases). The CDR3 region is CSASRQGNNSPLHF. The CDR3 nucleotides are TGCAGTGCTAGTAGGCAGGGGAATAATTCACCCCTCCACTTT.